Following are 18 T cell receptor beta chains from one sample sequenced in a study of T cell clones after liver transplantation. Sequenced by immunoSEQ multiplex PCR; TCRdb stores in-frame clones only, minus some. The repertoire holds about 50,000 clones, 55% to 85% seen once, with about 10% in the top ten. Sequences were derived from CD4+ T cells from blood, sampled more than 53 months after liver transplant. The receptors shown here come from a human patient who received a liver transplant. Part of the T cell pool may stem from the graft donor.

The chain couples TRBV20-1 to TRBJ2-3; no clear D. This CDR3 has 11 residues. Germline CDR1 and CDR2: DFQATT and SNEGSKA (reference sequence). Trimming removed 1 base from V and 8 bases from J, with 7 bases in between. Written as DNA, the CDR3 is TGCAGTGCTAGAGTAGCCGGTACGCAGTATTTT. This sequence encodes CSARVAGTQYF.

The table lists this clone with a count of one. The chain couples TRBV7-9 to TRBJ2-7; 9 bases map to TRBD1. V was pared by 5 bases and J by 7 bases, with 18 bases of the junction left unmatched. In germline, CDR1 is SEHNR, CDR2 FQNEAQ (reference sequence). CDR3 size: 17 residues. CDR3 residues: CASSLDGPGQGGGEQYF. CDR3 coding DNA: TGTGCCAGCAGCCTAGACGGACCGGGACAGGGCGGCGGTGAGCAGTACTTC.

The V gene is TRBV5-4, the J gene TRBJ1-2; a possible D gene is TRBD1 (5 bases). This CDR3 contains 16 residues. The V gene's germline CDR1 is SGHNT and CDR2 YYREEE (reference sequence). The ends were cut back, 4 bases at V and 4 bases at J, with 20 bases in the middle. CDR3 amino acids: CASSLRQLNLPYGYTF. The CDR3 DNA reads TGTGCCAGCAGCCTAAGACAGTTAAATTTACCCTATGGCTACACCTTC.

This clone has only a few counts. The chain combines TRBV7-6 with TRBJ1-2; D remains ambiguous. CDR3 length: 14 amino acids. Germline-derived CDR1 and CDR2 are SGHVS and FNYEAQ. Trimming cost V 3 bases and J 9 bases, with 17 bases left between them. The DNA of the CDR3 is TGTGCCAGCAGCTTTTCTGGGGTGGGCTCGAGCTACACCTTC. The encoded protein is CASSFSGVGSSYTF.

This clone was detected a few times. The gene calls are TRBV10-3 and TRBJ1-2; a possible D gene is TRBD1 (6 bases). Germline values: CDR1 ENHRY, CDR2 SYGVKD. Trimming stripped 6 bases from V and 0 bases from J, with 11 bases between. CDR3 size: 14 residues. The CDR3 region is CAISEGETNYGYTF. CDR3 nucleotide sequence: TGTGCCATCAGCGAGGGGGAAACTAACTATGGCTACACCTTC.

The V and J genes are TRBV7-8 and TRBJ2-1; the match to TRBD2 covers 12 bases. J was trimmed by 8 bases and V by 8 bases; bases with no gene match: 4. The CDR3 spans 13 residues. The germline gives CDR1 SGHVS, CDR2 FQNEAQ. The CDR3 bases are TGTGCCAGCGCCGGGACTAGCGGGCATGAGCAGTTCTTC. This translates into CASAGTSGHEQFF. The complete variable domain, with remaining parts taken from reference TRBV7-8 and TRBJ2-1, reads GAGVSQSPRYKVAKRGQDVALRCDPISGHVSLFWYQQALGQGPEFLTYFQNEAQLDKSGLPSDRFFAERPEGSVSTLKIQRTQQEDSAVYLCASAGTSGHEQFFGPGTRLTVL.

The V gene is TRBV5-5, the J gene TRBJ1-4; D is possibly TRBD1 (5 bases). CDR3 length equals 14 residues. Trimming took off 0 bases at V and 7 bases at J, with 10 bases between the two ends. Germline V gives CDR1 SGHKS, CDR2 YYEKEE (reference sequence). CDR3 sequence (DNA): TGTGCCAGCAGCTTGGCCGGGAGGGGTGAAAAACTGTTTTTT. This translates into CASSLAGRGEKLFF.

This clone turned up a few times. The CDR3 DNA sequence: TGTGCCAGCAGCTTAGGGACAGAGAATAGTGAGCAGTTCTTC. Encoded protein: CASSLGTENSEQFF. The gene calls are TRBV11-1 and TRBJ2-1; D perhaps matches TRBD1 (6 bases). V lost 1 base and J lost 9, with 13 bases in between. CDR1 SGHAT and CDR2 FQDESV come from the germline V gene (reference sequence). The CDR3 has 14 residues.

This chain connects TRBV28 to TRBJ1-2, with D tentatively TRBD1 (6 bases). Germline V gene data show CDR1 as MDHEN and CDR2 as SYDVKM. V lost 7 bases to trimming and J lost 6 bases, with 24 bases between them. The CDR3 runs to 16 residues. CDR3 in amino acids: CASTITGTAGRDGYTF. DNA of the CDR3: TGTGCCAGCACTATCACAGGGACCGCCGGTAGGGATGGCTACACCTTC.

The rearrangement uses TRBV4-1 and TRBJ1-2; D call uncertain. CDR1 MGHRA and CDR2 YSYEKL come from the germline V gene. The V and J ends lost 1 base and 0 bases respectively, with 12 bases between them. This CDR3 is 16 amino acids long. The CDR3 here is CASSQVIRGSNYGYTF. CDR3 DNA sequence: TGCGCCAGCAGCCAAGTAATTCGGGGTTCTAACTATGGCTACACCTTC.

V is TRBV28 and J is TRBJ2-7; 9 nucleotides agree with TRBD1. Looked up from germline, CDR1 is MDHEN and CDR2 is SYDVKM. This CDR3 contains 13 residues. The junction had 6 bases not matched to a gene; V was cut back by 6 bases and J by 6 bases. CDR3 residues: CASRITGGPEQYF. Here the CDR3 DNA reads TGTGCCAGCAGAATTACAGGGGGCCCCGAGCAGTACTTC. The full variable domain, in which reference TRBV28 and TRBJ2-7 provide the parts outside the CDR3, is DVKVTQSSRYLVKRTGEKVFLECVQDMDHENMFWYRQDPGLGLRLIYFSYDVKMKEKGDIPEGYSVSREKKERFSLILESASTNQTSMYLCASRITGGPEQYFGPGTRLTVT.

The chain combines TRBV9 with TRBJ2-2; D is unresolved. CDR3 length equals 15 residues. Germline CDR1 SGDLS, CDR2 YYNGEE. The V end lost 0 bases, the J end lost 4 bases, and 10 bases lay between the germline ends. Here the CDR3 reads CASSVGVGPTGELFF. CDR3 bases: TGTGCCAGCAGCGTAGGTGTGGGCCCCACCGGGGAGCTGTTTTTT.

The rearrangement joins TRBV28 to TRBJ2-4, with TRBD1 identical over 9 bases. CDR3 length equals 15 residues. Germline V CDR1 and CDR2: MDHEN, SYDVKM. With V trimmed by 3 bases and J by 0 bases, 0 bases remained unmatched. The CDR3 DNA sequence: TGTGCCAGCAGTTTGGGACAGGGAGCCAAAAACATTCAGTACTTC. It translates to CASSLGQGAKNIQYF.

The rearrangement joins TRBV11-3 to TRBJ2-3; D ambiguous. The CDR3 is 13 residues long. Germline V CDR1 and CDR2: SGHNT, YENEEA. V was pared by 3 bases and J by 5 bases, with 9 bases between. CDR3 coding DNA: TGTGCCAGCAGCTTTAGTGGGGAAGATACGCAGTATTTT. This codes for CASSFSGEDTQYF. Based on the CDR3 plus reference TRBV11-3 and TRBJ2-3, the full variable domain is EAGVVQSPRYKIIEKKQPVAFWCNPISGHNTLYWYLQNLGQGPELLIRYENEEAVDDSQLPKDRFSAERLKGVDSTLKIQPAELGDSAVYLCASSFSGEDTQYFGPGTRLTVL.

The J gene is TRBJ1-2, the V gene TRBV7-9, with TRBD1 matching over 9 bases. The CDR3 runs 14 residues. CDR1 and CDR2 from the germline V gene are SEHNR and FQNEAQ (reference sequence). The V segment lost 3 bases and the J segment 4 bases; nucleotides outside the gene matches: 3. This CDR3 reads CASSLGQGSYGYTF. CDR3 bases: TGTGCCAGCAGCTTGGGACAGGGATCCTATGGCTACACCTTC.

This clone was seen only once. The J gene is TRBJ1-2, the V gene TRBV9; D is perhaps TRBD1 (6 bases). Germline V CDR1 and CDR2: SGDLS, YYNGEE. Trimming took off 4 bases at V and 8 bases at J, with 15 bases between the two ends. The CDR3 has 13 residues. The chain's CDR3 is CASSLHGGLGYTF. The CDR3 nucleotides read TGTGCCAGCAGCCTACACGGGGGGCTAGGCTACACCTTC.

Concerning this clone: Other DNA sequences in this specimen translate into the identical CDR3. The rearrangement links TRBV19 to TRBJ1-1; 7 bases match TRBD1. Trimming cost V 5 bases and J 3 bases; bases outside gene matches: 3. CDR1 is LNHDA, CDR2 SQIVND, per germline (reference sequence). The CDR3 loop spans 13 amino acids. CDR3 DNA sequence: TGTGCCAGTAGTCGACAGGGAGACACTGAAGCTTTCTTT. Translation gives CASSRQGDTEAFF.

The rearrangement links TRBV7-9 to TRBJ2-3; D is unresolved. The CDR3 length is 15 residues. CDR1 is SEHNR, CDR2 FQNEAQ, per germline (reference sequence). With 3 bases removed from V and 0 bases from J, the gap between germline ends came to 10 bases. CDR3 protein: CASSLGGLSTDTQYF. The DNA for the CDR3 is TGTGCCAGCAGCTTGGGCGGTCTTAGCACAGATACGCAGTATTTT.